This T cell receptor (beta chain) was sequenced in a study of blood T cells in healthy people across ages. Germline V gene sequence: CDR1 LGHNA, CDR2 YNFKEQ. V lost 1 base and J 4 bases, leaving 19 bases between the germline ends. CDR3 length equals 17 residues. This clonotype was picked up a small number of times. Using a J-beta primer mix together with a sample-barcoded 5' primer, a second PCR was run for roughly 6 to 12 cycles. TCRdb analysed the 5' RACE reads with MiXCR anew, one entry per CDR3 protein. This sample has 1.4 million or so distinct CDR3 sequences; approximately 42% occur once, and the top ten carry over 3.5%.

The sequencing input was blood. The V and J genes are TRBV4-2 and TRBJ2-5, with D tentatively TRBD1 (5 bases). This clonotype originated in a young woman in good health. The CDR3 DNA reads as TGTGCCAGCAGCCAAGGTGTCCGTGTGGGGCAAGGAGAGACCCAGTACTTC. Amino acid sequence: CASSQGVRVGQGETQYF.